The sequence of this TCR beta chain was determined in a study of blood T cells in healthy people across ages. This CDR3 spans 16 amino acids. Germline V gene sequence: CDR1 LGHNA, CDR2 YSLEER. In regard to this clonotype: Mismatch with germline at one junction end may stem from a read error.

A second PCR of 7 to 11 cycles used a sample-barcoded 5' primer and a J-beta primer mix. A single record per CDR3 protein comes from TCRdb applying MiXCR to the 5' RACE reads. The repertoire has approximately 2,000,000 distinct CDR3 sequences, more than 35% of them found once; the top ten carry 20% to 25%. V is TRBV4-3 and J is TRBJ2-5; D gene uncertain. The J call may be incorrect, as the DNA end agrees better with TRBJ2-7. Sequenced sample: blood. The sequence was collected from a human donor in good health. DNA of the CDR3: TGCGCCAGCAGCCAGGTGTTCCAGTACAGTTCCTGCGAGCAGTACTTC. Translation: CASSQVFQYSSCEQYF.